Below are 12 T cell receptor beta chains sequenced from a single sample in a study of CD8 T cells in Susac syndrome. RNA totalling roughly 0.45 to 1 ug underwent reverse transcription with random hexamers. TCRdb redid the calling of the immunoSEQ multiplex PCR reads with MiXCR, one entry per CDR3 protein. The data show approximately 120,000 distinct CDR3 sequences, around 95% seen once. The sample comprised CD8+ T cells from PBMCs. The source is a human donor with Susac syndrome.

V usage is TRBV12-5 and J usage is TRBJ2-7; 10 bases line up with TRBD2. CDR3 length: 13 amino acids. V was pared by 7 bases and J by 2 bases, with 2 bases of the junction left unmatched. CDR1 and CDR2 from the germline V gene are LGHNT and FRNRAP. CDR3 region: CASATSGAYEQYF. Here the CDR3 DNA reads TGTGCTAGTGCAACTAGCGGGGCCTACGAGCAGTACTTC.

The chain carries TRBV19 and TRBJ2-2; D possibly corresponds to TRBD1 (5 bases). With 6 bases removed from V and 6 bases from J, the gap between germline ends came to 14 bases. Germline V gene sequence: CDR1 LNHDA, CDR2 SQIVND (reference sequence). The length of the CDR3 is 14 residues. The CDR3 DNA reads TGTGCCAGTAGAGCGCAGGAAGGGGCCGGGGAGCTGTTTTTT. Protein sequence: CASRAQEGAGELFF.

The rearrangement links TRBV29-1 to TRBJ2-1; the match to TRBD1 covers 9 bases. V trimming: 3 bases; J trimming: 4 bases; junction bases outside the gene matches: 7. Per the germline V gene, CDR1 is SQVTM and CDR2 is ANQGSEA. This CDR3 contains 15 residues. This chain's CDR3 is CSVDTGQGTYNEQFF. The CDR3 nucleotides are TGCAGCGTTGATACTGGACAGGGGACTTACAATGAGCAGTTCTTC.

In its sample, this clonotype was seen once. The chain uses TRBV5-1 and TRBJ1-2; 7 bases are a match to TRBD1. With 3 bases clipped from V and 3 bases from J, the junction kept 8 bases outside the gene matches. The CDR3 consists of 15 residues. Germline CDR1 SGHRS, CDR2 YFSETQ. This CDR3 reads CASSSLSGTDYGYTF. Here the CDR3 DNA reads TGCGCCAGCAGCTCACTATCCGGGACAGACTATGGCTACACCTTC.

This chain connects TRBV11-2 to TRBJ2-6; D might be TRBD2 (5 bases). V shed 5 bases and J shed 0 bases, with 17 bases lying between them. The CDR3 sequence is 18 residues long. Germline V gene data show CDR1 as SGHAT and CDR2 as FQNNGV. The DNA of the CDR3 is TGTGCCAGCAGCCGAGGGCCAGACACCAGCTCTGGGGCCAACGTCCTGACTTTC. Amino acids: CASSRGPDTSSGANVLTF.

This sequence joins TRBV7-6 and TRBJ2-5, with 10 bases aligning to TRBD2. This CDR3 has 18 residues. J lost 5 bases, V lost 0 bases, and 12 bases had no gene match. Germline lookup yields CDR1 SGHVS and CDR2 FNYEAQ. CDR3 in DNA: TGTGCCAGCAGCTTAGCGTCCCTAGCGGGAGCTGAAGAGGAGACCCAGTACTTC. It translates to CASSLASLAGAEEETQYF.

V and J are TRBV28 and TRBJ2-1; 12 nucleotides line up with TRBD2. Germline V lookup: CDR1 MDHEN, CDR2 SYDVKM. The CDR3 sequence is 17 residues long. V was clipped by 6 bases and J by 4 bases; unmatched bases: 10. In nucleotides, the CDR3 is TGTGCCAGCAGCCCCCTCCACGGGACTAGCGGGTACAATGAGCAGTTCTTC. It specifies CASSPLHGTSGYNEQFF.

The chain couples TRBV6-1 to TRBJ1-4, with D perhaps matching TRBD1 (5 bases). The V gene's germline CDR1 is MNHNS and CDR2 SASEGT. The germline V and J ends were trimmed by 8 bases and 0 bases, with 19 bases remaining between them. The CDR3 runs to 17 residues. CDR3 loop: CASGGHGTFATNEKLFF. The CDR3 nucleotides are TGTGCCAGCGGTGGACACGGAACCTTCGCAACTAATGAAAAACTGTTTTTT.

This clonotype was seen a single time. The chain joins TRBV5-1 to TRBJ2-5; 10 bases are shared with TRBD2. There are 16 residues in the CDR3. Germline values: CDR1 SGHRS, CDR2 YFSETQ. V dropped 0 bases and J dropped 1; count of bases not matched to a gene: 3. The DNA of the CDR3 is TGCGCCAGCAGCTTGGTGGTAGCGGGGGGCCAAGAGACCCAGTACTTC. It codes for CASSLVVAGGQETQYF.

The rearrangement uses TRBV9 and TRBJ2-3; D gene unclear. Germline CDR1 reads SGDLS; CDR2 reads YYNGEE. The CDR3 has 14 amino acids. V was clipped by 0 bases and J by 4 bases, with 9 bases between them. CDR3 sequence (DNA): TGTGCCAGCAGCGTAGACAGTGGCCCAGATACGCAGTATTTT. Translated: CASSVDSGPDTQYF.

This clonotype was observed a single time. This sequence joins TRBV5-1 and TRBJ2-5; 10 bases fit TRBD1. This CDR3 has 16 amino acids. With V trimmed by 4 bases and J by 1 base, 7 bases remained unmatched. Looked up from germline, CDR1 is SGHRS and CDR2 is YFSETQ. DNA of the CDR3: TGCGCCAGCAGCCGTCCCGACAGGGGGCTCCAAGAGACCCAGTACTTC. Translation gives CASSRPDRGLQETQYF.

The CDR3 protein is CASSFSGRAVTGELFF. The CDR3 nucleotides are TGCGCCAGCAGCTTTAGCGGGAGGGCCGTTACCGGGGAGCTGTTTTTT. This chain connects TRBV5-1 to TRBJ2-2, with TRBD2 matching over 11 bases. CDR3 size: 16 residues. Germline CDR1 is SGHRS and CDR2 is YFSETQ. V dropped 2 bases and J dropped 5; count of bases not matched to a gene: 5.